This T cell receptor beta chain was observed in a study of blood T cell repertoires in COVID-19. In the original processing: Amplification with reference gene primers provided the estimates of nucleated cell counts. Profiling relied on immunoSEQ multiplex PCR, and the TCRdb table lists in-frame clones only, not all of them. V and J calls and clone size come straight from that table; D and trimming were deduced from the DNA. The sample lists some 78,000 clones, 84% occurring once. This receptor was obtained from a man aged 50-59 years with acute or convalescent COVID-19. Sequences were obtained from peripheral blood.

Here the CDR3 reads CASSPRAGGNEQFF. The CDR3 nucleotides read TGTGCCAGCAGCCCACGCGCAGGGGGCAATGAGCAGTTCTTC. The gene calls are TRBV7-8 and TRBJ2-1, with 7 nucleotides matching TRBD1. J gave up 6 bases and V 5 bases, and 7 bases lay outside the gene matches. Germline V lookup: CDR1 SGHVS, CDR2 FQNEAQ. The CDR3 has 14 amino acids.